Shown below are 18 T cell receptor beta chains from a single sample sequenced in a study of T cells in Graves' hyperthyroidism and ophthalmopathy. Researchers took RNA transcripts and amplified the TCR beta CDR3 regions from them. Initially, a first-round RT-PCR of the TCR CDR3 employed the HTBI primer set. MiXCR was run by TCRdb on the multiplex PCR reads, yielding one entry per CDR3 protein. The table includes 800,000 or so distinct CDR3 sequences, 35% to 45% detected once. The sample taken for sequencing was blood. The receptors shown here come from a man aged 18 to 35 with Graves' hyperthyroidism.

CDR3 sequence reads: CSVEDSSRSSGNTIYF. The DNA for the CDR3 is TGCAGCGTTGAAGACTCCTCCCGAAGCTCTGGAAACACCATATATTTT. The chain employs TRBV29-1 and TRBJ1-3; the D is unclear. The CDR3 length is 16 residues. Per germline, CDR1 SQVTM and CDR2 ANQGSEA. Trimming shortened V by 0 bases and J by 0 bases, and 12 bases separated the two germline ends.

The DNA of the CDR3 is TGTGCCAGCAGCCCCGGGGAGGTCTATGGCTACACCTTC. Its translation: CASSPGEVYGYTF. V usage is TRBV25-1 and J usage is TRBJ1-2; D uncertain. The germline CDR1 and CDR2 sequences are MGHDK and SYGVNS. The ends were cut back, 6 bases at V and 4 bases at J, with 12 bases in the middle. This CDR3 has 13 amino acids.

The CDR3 reads CSARSAGGQYF. The DNA of the CDR3 is TGCAGTGCTAGATCCGCAGGGGGGCAGTACTTC. This sequence joins TRBV20-1 and TRBJ2-7, with 7 bases aligning to TRBD1. After removal of 2 bases from V and 9 bases from J, the junction contained 4 bases not matched to a gene. The CDR3 is 11 residues long. Per the germline V gene, CDR1 is DFQATT and CDR2 is SNEGSKA (reference sequence).

The chain recombines TRBV2 with TRBJ1-1; D call uncertain. CDR1 and CDR2 (germline): SNHLY, FYNNEI. V was clipped by 6 bases and J by 0 bases, with 11 bases between them. This CDR3 has 14 residues. CDR3 DNA: TGTGCCAGCAGACAACACTTCATGAACACTGAAGCTTTCTTT. Translation gives CASRQHFMNTEAFF.

Many counts were recorded for this clonotype. This chain links TRBV29-1 with TRBJ1-2, with D uncertain. CDR3 length equals 15 residues. Trimming cost V 6 bases and J 7 bases, with 24 bases left between them. Germline-derived CDR1 and CDR2 are SQVTM and ANQGSEA. The CDR3 protein is CSVRTGGEVVGGYTF. In DNA, the CDR3 is TGCAGCGTCCGCACCGGCGGGGAAGTGGTTGGTGGCTACACCTTC.

In regard to this clonotype: Mismatch with germline at one junction end may stem from a read error. The V call is TRBV10-2, the J call TRBJ1-2, with D unresolved. The CDR3 has 14 amino acids. CDR1 and CDR2 (germline): WSHSY, SAAADI. The CDR3 loop is CASSPLTDMGGNTF. The CDR3 DNA reads as TGCGCCAGTAGTCCTTTAACCGACATGGGTGGCAACACCTTC.

V and J are TRBV20-1 and TRBJ1-1, with D possibly matching TRBD1 (6 bases). This CDR3 is 13 amino acids long. Germline assignment: CDR1 DFQATT and CDR2 SNEGSKA (reference sequence). V lost 2 bases, J lost 1 base, and 8 bases lay in between. CDR3 sequence: CSARKDRNTEAFF. The DNA of the CDR3 is TGCAGTGCTAGAAAGGACAGGAACACTGAAGCTTTCTTT.

Only a few counts were recorded for this clonotype. The chain links TRBV5-1 to TRBJ2-5; a weak D match, TRBD1 (6 bases). CDR1 and CDR2 (germline): SGHRS, YFSETQ. V was pared by 0 bases and J by 4 bases, with 16 bases between. The CDR3 consists of 16 residues. This CDR3 is CASSLDTGRGGETQYF. CDR3 DNA: TGCGCCAGCAGCTTGGATACAGGGCGTGGGGGAGAGACCCAGTACTTC.

This clonotype was seen repeatedly, ten times or more. The rearrangement uses TRBV20-1 and TRBJ1-2; D possibly corresponds to TRBD1 (5 bases). The V end was cut by 5 bases, the J end by 6 bases, with 10 bases between. This CDR3 has 11 amino acids. The germline gives CDR1 DFQATT, CDR2 SNEGSKA (reference sequence). The CDR3 bases are TGCAGTGCTTATGGGACGGATGGCTACACCTTC. Protein sequence: CSAYGTDGYTF.

The chain couples TRBV5-8 to TRBJ1-2; D is perhaps TRBD1 (5 bases). Between the trimmed V and J ends, which lost 4 bases and 8 bases, there was a span of 15 bases. The germline gives CDR1 SGHTS, CDR2 YDEGEE. This CDR3 contains 13 residues. The CDR3 nucleotides are TGTGCCAGCAGCCATGGGACTCTGGAGGGCTACACCTTC. The encoded protein is CASSHGTLEGYTF. Full variable domain (rest looked up from reference TRBV5-8 and TRBJ1-2): EAGVTQSPTHLIKTRGQQATLRCSPISGHTSVYWYQQALGLGLQFLLWYDEGEERNRGNFPPRFSGRQFPNYSSELNVNALELEDSALYLCASSHGTLEGYTFGSGTRLTVV.

J is TRBJ1-2 and V is TRBV12-3 or TRBV12-4, with unresolved D. The CDR3 length is 14 residues. V was pared by 5 bases and J by 5 bases, with 15 bases between. CDR3: CASSPGPPPYGYTF. The CDR3 DNA reads as TGTGCCAGCAGTCCGGGTCCCCCCCCATATGGCTACACCTTC.

The chain carries TRBV9 and TRBJ1-3; D possibly corresponds to TRBD1 (5 bases). The germline V gene has CDR1 SGDLS and CDR2 YYNGEE. The CDR3 has 14 amino acids. The germline V and J ends were trimmed by 2 bases and 3 bases, with 9 bases remaining between them. The CDR3, as DNA: TGTGCCAGCAGCGTCAGGGATTTTGGAAACACCATATATTTT. It is translated as CASSVRDFGNTIYF.

This clonotype was counted ten times or more. The genes are TRBV20-1 and TRBJ2-5, with D possibly being TRBD2 (6 bases). CDR1 and CDR2 (germline): DFQATT, SNEGSKA (reference sequence). The CDR3 has 12 residues. Trimming removed 2 bases from V and 3 bases from J, with 7 bases in between. The CDR3 sequence: CSARTGEETQYF. In nucleotides, the CDR3 is TGCAGTGCTAGAACGGGGGAAGAGACCCAGTACTTC.

This clonotype was observed once. CDR3 DNA: TGCAGCGTTGAAGGACTAGCGGACTTCTACAATGAGCAGTTCTTC. Translation: CSVEGLADFYNEQFF. The J gene is TRBJ2-7, the V gene TRBV29-1; 9 bases align to TRBD2. The end of the DNA fits TRBJ2-1 better, so the J call may be wrong. CDR3 length equals 15 residues. From germline, CDR1 is SQVTM and CDR2 ANQGSEA.

V and J are TRBV2 and TRBJ1-4, with D perhaps matching TRBD1 (5 bases). Germline assignment: CDR1 SNHLY and CDR2 FYNNEI. The CDR3 is 16 residues long. The V end was cut by 5 bases, the J end by 4 bases, with 17 bases between. The CDR3 DNA reads as TGTGCCAGCAGTTACGGGTCCCCGGGGGATAATGAAAAACTGTTTTTT. Translated: CASSYGSPGDNEKLFF.

This clonotype occurred a few times. The chain employs TRBV12-3 or TRBV12-4 and TRBJ1-2; the D is unclear. This CDR3 has 15 amino acids. V lost 3 bases, J lost 4 bases, and 15 bases lay in between. The CDR3 here is CASSFTTQAAYGYTF. CDR3 nucleotides: TGTGCCAGCAGTTTTACGACTCAGGCGGCCTATGGCTACACCTTC.

This clonotype has just a few counts. This chain links TRBV7-9 with TRBJ1-3, with 8 bases fitting TRBD1. The junction had 9 bases not matched to a gene; V was cut back by 5 bases and J by 3 bases. Germline CDR1 and CDR2: SEHNR and FQNEAQ (reference sequence). The CDR3 extends over 16 amino acids. CDR3 residues: CASSLMAGGVGNTIYF. CDR3 DNA: TGTGCCAGCAGCCTTATGGCAGGGGGCGTTGGAAACACCATATATTTT.

The chain carries TRBV15 and TRBJ2-7; 7 bases are shared with TRBD1. Germline assignment: CDR1 LNHNV and CDR2 YYDKDF (reference sequence). The CDR3 has 14 amino acids. The junction had 8 bases not matched to a gene; V was cut back by 6 bases and J by 3 bases. CDR3 residues: CATRPERGLYEQYF. For the CDR3, the DNA is TGTGCCACCAGACCCGAGAGGGGGCTCTACGAGCAGTACTTC.